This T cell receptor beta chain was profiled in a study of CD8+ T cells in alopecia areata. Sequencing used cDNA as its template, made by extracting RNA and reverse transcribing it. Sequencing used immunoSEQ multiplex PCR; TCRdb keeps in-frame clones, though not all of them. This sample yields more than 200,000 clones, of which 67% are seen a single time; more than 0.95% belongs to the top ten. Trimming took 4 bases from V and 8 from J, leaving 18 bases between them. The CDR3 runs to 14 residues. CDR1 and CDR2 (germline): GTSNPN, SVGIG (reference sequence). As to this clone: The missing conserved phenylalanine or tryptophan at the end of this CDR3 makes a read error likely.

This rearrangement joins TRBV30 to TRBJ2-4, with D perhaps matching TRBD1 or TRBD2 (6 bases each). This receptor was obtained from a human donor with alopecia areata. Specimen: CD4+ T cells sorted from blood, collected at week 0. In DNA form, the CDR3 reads TGTGCCTGGACCCAAGGGGGGTCGAGGGACATTCAGTACGTC. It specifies CAWTQGGSRDIQYV.